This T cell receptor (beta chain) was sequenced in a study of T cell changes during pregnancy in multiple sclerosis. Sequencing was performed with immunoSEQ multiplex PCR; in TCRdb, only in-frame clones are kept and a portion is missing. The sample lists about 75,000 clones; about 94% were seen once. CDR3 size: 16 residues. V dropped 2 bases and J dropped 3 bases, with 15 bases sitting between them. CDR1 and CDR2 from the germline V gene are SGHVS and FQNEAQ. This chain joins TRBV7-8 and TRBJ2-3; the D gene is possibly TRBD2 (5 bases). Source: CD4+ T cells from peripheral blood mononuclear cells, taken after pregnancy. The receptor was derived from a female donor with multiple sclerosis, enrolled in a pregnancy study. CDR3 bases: TGTGCCAGCAGCTTATATGAGAACCCGGGAACAGATACGCAGTATTTT. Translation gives CASSLYENPGTDTQYF.